Listed below are T cell receptor beta chains from one sample, sequenced in a study of glioma-infiltrating T cells after dendritic cell vaccination. Repertoires were generated with immunoSEQ multiplex PCR, while TCRdb's copy carries only in-frame clones and drops some. The table shows around 96,000 clones, with about 79% occurring only once. The material was blood, obtained before dendritic cell vaccination. Receptors were obtained from a human donor with glioblastoma. Both conserved end residues are part of each CDR3. A D gene is named only where the DNA matches it firmly. Some rows have no size entry. The others give once, few or many, or a class for an expanded clone.

13 | TRBJ2-7 | NA | TRBV15 | once | TGTGCCACCAGAGGACGGGGAGACTACGAGCAGTACTTC | CATRGRGDYEQYF
13 | TRBJ1-3 | NA | TRBV18 | few | TGTGCCAGCACTGCCTCAGGGGCGGACACCATATATTTT | CASTASGADTIYF
16 | TRBJ2-6 | NA | TRBV5-1 | NA | TGCGCCAGCAGCTTTTCCCAGGGCTCTGGGGCCAACGTCCTGACTTTC | CASSFSQGSGANVLTF
14 | TRBJ1-4 | NA | TRBV2 | NA | TGTGCCAGCAGTGGGACAGTCCAGAATGAAAAACTGTTTTTT | CASSGTVQNEKLFF
15 | TRBJ2-3 | NA | TRBV10-2 | NA | TGCGCCAGCAGTCCCAGGGCAGGGCGCACAGATACGCAGTATTTT | CASSPRAGRTDTQYF
13 | TRBJ1-1 | NA | TRBV18 | NA | TGTGCCAGCTCACAGACAATGAACACTGAAGCTTTCTTT | CASSQTMNTEAFF
13 | TRBJ2-2 | NA | TRBV19 | NA | TGTGCCAGTAGTGCCCGGGAGAACGGGGAGCTGTTTTTT | CASSARENGELFF
12 | TRBJ2-7 | NA | TRBV28 | NA | TGTGCCAGCAGTTTCGCAGGGGTCGAGCAGTACTTC | CASSFAGVEQYF
13 | TRBJ1-2 | NA | TRBV5-1 | NA | TGCGCCAGCACCCCCCGGGACAACGGAGGCTACACCTTC | CASTPRDNGGYTF
15 | TRBJ2-1 | TRBD1 | TRBV19 | NA | TGTGCCAGTAGTAAAGGAACAGGGGGTTACAATGAGCAGTTCTTC | CASSKGTGGYNEQFF
13 | TRBJ1-2 | TRBD1 | TRBV5-5 | NA | TGTGCCAGCAGCTTGGTTACAGGGGCCGGCTACACCTTC | CASSLVTGAGYTF
15 | TRBJ2-1 | TRBD2 | TRBV2 | NA | TGTGCCAGCCGTCTTCCGGGACTAGCAGTCAATGAGCAGTTCTTC | CASRLPGLAVNEQFF
18 | TRBJ2-1 | TRBD2 | TRBV10-3 | NA | TGTGCCACCTATGAGGGACTAGCGGGGGGGTACCACTACAATGAGCAGTTCTTC | CATYEGLAGGYHYNEQFF
15 | TRBJ2-7 | TRBD2 | TRBV10-1 | NA | TGCGCCAGCAGTGACTACCGACTAGCGGGATACGAGCAGTACTTC | CASSDYRLAGYEQYF
18 | TRBJ1-1 | TRBD1 | TRBV6-1 | NA | TGTGCCAGCAGTGGCAGGACAGGGGGCGCATTGTTCCGGCCTGAAGCTTTCTTT | CASSGRTGGALFRPEAFF
12 | TRBJ1-2 | NA | TRBV28 | NA | TGTGCCAGCAGTTTAAAAGGGGCCGGCTACACCTTC | CASSLKGAGYTF
11 | TRBJ1-5 | NA | TRBV28 | NA | TGTGCCAGCGGACTCTATCAGCCCCAGCATTTT | CASGLYQPQHF
19 | TRBJ1-3 | TRBD1 | TRBV27 | NA | TGTGCCAGCAGTTCCGGCCGCCCACGGGACAGGGTGAAAGGAAACACCATATATTTT | CASSSGRPRDRVKGNTIYF
19 | TRBJ2-6 | NA | TRBV18 | once | TGTGCCAGCTCACCACCGGGCAGGGTACTTAACTCTGGGGCCAACGTCCTGACTTTC | CASSPPGRVLNSGANVLTF
12 | TRBJ2-1 | NA | TRBV23-1 | once | TGCGCCAGCCGGGCGTGGGGGGGCGAGCAGTTCTTC | CASRAWGGEQFF
16 | TRBJ2-1 | NA | TRBV30 | NA | TGTGCCTGGAGTGCTGTATCGGGGGGCCCGCGGGGTGAGCAGTTCTTC | CAWSAVSGGPRGEQFF
12 | TRBJ2-7 | NA | TRBV18 | NA | TGTGCCAGCTCACATCCTAATTCCGAGCAGTACTTC | CASSHPNSEQYF
15 | TRBJ1-3 | NA | TRBV28 | NA | TGTGCCAGCAGTTTATTTCTACTCTCTGGAAACACCATATATTTT | CASSLFLLSGNTIYF
17 | TRBJ2-5 | NA | TRBV18 | once | TGTGCCAGCTCACCACGGGGAGGCCCTAGCTCGGCAGAGACCCAGTACTTC | CASSPRGGPSSAETQYF
16 | TRBJ2-1 | NA | TRBV18 | NA | TGTGCCAGCTCACCGGTTAGCACCCTTAACTACAATGAGCAGTTCTTC | CASSPVSTLNYNEQFF
15 | TRBJ1-2 | NA | TRBV6-1 | NA | TGTGCCAGCAGTGATGTGAGCGGGGCTAACTATGGCTACACCTTC | CASSDVSGANYGYTF
16 | TRBJ2-5 | TRBD2 | TRBV7-9 | NA | TGTGCCAGCAGCTTGCCGGGACTAGCGGCCCGGGAGACCCAGTACTTC | CASSLPGLAARETQYF
14 | TRBJ2-6 | NA | TRBV7-2 | few | TGTGCCAGCAGCCACCTCCGGGGGGCCAACGTCCTGACTTTC | CASSHLRGANVLTF
18 | TRBJ2-5 | TRBD2 | TRBV9 | NA | TGTGCCAGCAGCCTCGGACTAGCGGGGGGGCCAGGGCAAGAGACCCAGTACTTC | CASSLGLAGGPGQETQYF
16 | TRBJ1-2 | TRBD1 | TRBV5-8 | NA | TGTGCCAGCAGGCAAACCGGACAGGCTGCCAACTATGGCTACACCTTC | CASRQTGQAANYGYTF
14 | TRBJ1-6 | NA | TRBV15 | NA | TGTGCCACCAAAACAGGGCATGGGGAATCACCCCTCCACTTT | CATKTGHGESPLHF
20 | TRBJ2-1 | TRBD2 | TRBV5-3 | NA | TGTGCCAGAAGCTTGGCCCCGACTAGCGGGAGTCCTTGGGGTCAATGGGAGCAGTTCTTC | CARSLAPTSGSPWGQWEQFF
17 | TRBJ2-2 | TRBD2 | TRBV9 | NA | TGTGCCAGCAGCGTACTCGGACTAGCGGGAAACACCGGGGAGCTGTTTTTT | CASSVLGLAGNTGELFF
15 | TRBJ2-1 | TRBD2 | TRBV5-1 | NA | TGCGCCAGCAGCCCTAGACTAGCGGGGAGGAATGAGCAGTTCTTC | CASSPRLAGRNEQFF
16 | TRBJ2-1 | NA | TRBV6-6 | NA | TGTGCCAGCAGTTCCCTTAGCATGAGCGATCGCAATGAGCAGTTCTTC | CASSSLSMSDRNEQFF
13 | TRBJ2-5 | NA | TRBV18 | NA | TGTGCCAGCTCACAACAGGGTAGGGAGACCCAGTACTTC | CASSQQGRETQYF
14 | TRBJ1-4 | TRBD1 | TRBV7-2 | NA | TGTGCCAGCAGCTGGGGCAGGGGGCGAGAAAAACTGTTTTTT | CASSWGRGREKLFF
16 | TRBJ1-5 | NA | TRBV11-2 | NA | TGTGCCAGCAGCTTAGAAGAGGGGGGGAACAATCAGCCCCAGCATTTT | CASSLEEGGNNQPQHF
15 | TRBJ1-3 | NA | TRBV5-6 | once | TGTGCCAGCAGCTTGGTGGCGGGGCGAGGAAACACCATATATTTT | CASSLVAGRGNTIYF
17 | TRBJ2-2 | TRBD2 | TRBV5-4 | NA | TGTGCCAGCAGCACCGGACTAGCGGTCTCGAACACCGGGGAGCTGTTTTTT | CASSTGLAVSNTGELFF
15 | TRBJ2-5 | TRBD1 | TRBV5-1 | few | TGCGCCAGCAGCTTGGGGGACAGGGGCCGGGAGACCCAGTACTTC | CASSLGDRGRETQYF
15 | TRBJ1-4 | NA | TRBV5-1 | NA | TGCGCCAGCAGCATCGGACAGAGAGGTCATGAAAAACTGTTTTTT | CASSIGQRGHEKLFF
15 | TRBJ2-7 | NA | TRBV5-6 | NA | TGTGCCAGCAGCTTGGTAAGCGATCTCTCCTACGAGCAGTACTTC | CASSLVSDLSYEQYF
13 | TRBJ2-7 | TRBD2 | TRBV7-9 | once | TGTGCCAGCAGCTTCGGCGGGGGCTACGAGCAGTACTTC | CASSFGGGYEQYF
15 | TRBJ1-4 | NA | TRBV18 | NA | TGTGCCAGCTCACCAGCGAGACAGGCGAATGAAAAACTGTTTTTT | CASSPARQANEKLFF
15 | TRBJ2-4 | TRBD2 | TRBV9 | few | TGTGCCAGCAGCGCAGAGAGCGGGAGCGGGGACATTCAGTACTTC | CASSAESGSGDIQYF
15 | TRBJ1-4 | TRBD1 | TRBV4-1 | NA | TGCGCCAGCAGCCAAGGGGACAGCGATAATGAAAAACTGTTTTTT | CASSQGDSDNEKLFF
14 | TRBJ2-7 | NA | TRBV2 | NA | TGTGCCAGCACCCGCCGGACAGCTACCTACGAGCAGTACTTC | CASTRRTATYEQYF
14 | TRBJ1-6 | NA | TRBV6-1 | NA | TGTGCCATCAGTAGGAGCTCCTATAATTCACCCCTCCACTTT | CAISRSSYNSPLHF
16 | TRBJ2-1 | TRBD2 | TRBV11-1 | many | TGTGCCAGCAGACCCCTAGCGGGAGTTAGTAGCGATGAGCAGTTCTTC | CASRPLAGVSSDEQFF
16 | TRBJ2-7 | TRBD2 | TRBV9 | NA | TGTGCCAGCAGCCCCCCTCGGGCTAGCGGGAACTACGAGCAGTACTTC | CASSPPRASGNYEQYF
13 | TRBJ2-7 | NA | TRBV28 | NA | TGTGCCAGCAGTCTCGACAGCTCCTACGAGCAGTACTTC | CASSLDSSYEQYF
16 | TRBJ2-1 | TRBD1 | TRBV5-4 | NA | TGTGCCAGCAGCTGGAACAGGGGTTTCTCCTACAATGAGCAGTTCTTC | CASSWNRGFSYNEQFF
16 | TRBJ2-2 | NA | TRBV19 | NA | TGTGCCAGTAGTATTCCCCCAGGGCGGGGCACCGGGGAGCTGTTTTTT | CASSIPPGRGTGELFF